This T cell receptor (beta chain) came from a study of Graves' ophthalmopathy and Graves' hyperthyroidism. Study information: The blood sample was drawn at first diagnosis and before any treatment. Broader study findings: It was with roughly 71% sensitivity and about 72% specificity that the model predicted ophthalmopathy progression.

Enrollment excluded any patients with other autoimmune diseases, uncontrolled infections, pregnancy or lactation. Out of about 9.6 ml of fresh peripheral blood, PBMCs were obtained. CDR1 is MDHEN, CDR2 SYDVKM, per germline. The CDR3 extends over 11 amino acids. V lost 5 bases and J 5 bases, leaving 6 bases between the germline ends. This clonotype was observed many times. Its target is unknown. The sequenced template was RNA, covering the TCR beta CDR3 region. After a first-round RT-PCR with HTBI primers, a second-round multiplex PCR was run. Using its own MiXCR run on the multiplex PCR reads, TCRdb lists one record per CDR3 protein. The data contain approximately 500,000 distinct CDR3 sequences, about an eighth of them singletons.

The source material was blood. This chain connects TRBV28 to TRBJ1-1; no clear D gene. The TCR originated in a woman aged 25-40 years with Graves' ophthalmopathy. CDR3 bases: TGTGCCAGCAGTCCCCGGACTGAAGCTTTCTTT. Protein sequence: CASSPRTEAFF.